This TCR beta chain was profiled in a study of T cell repertoires in cytomegalovirus infection (dated by TCRdb to between 2017 and 2020). With regard to the full study: Peptide stimulations targeted recently identified HLA-C-restricted CMV epitopes, whose presentation resists viral immunomodulation, together with well-studied HLA-B-restricted epitopes. Because public TCR beta signatures pointed to carriage of CMV infection together with the matching HLA type, the HLA type of each donor mattered for the analysis. Broader findings and caveats from the paper: The ex vivo response was dominated by HLA-C-restricted CMV-specific TCR beta clonotypes, and the single most frequent clonotype in two of eight donors was supplied by these HLA-C-restricted clonotypes. Carriers of CMV infection plus the relevant HLA type were discriminated by the cumulative frequency of public TCR beta family members in the study cohort and in an independent 352-donor cohort.

The CDR3 has 16 amino acids, counting the end cysteine and phenylalanine. Here the CDR3 DNA is all that survives: 48 bases in frame from base 1. The germline V and J ends show losses of 10 bases and 9 bases respectively, and no gene match explains 13 bases of the junction. Sequences ENHRY (CDR1) and SYGVKD (CDR2) are obtained from the germline V gene. This clonotype was counted between two and nine times. Its recognized antigen is unknown. Base-call qualities are not available, and no considerably larger clone is one nucleotide away. What the treatment or condition label conveys for this sample: in vitro stimulation with specific CMV peptide epitopes to enrich CMV-specific T cells. TCRdb lists the instrument as Illumina HiSeq 1500. TCRdb reprocessed the public reads (quality trimming at Q25 with fastp, clone calling with MiXCR) and kept in-frame beta chains. Records with the same CDR3 protein are collapsed into one entry carrying the most frequent genes and DNA. The sample table lists a few hundred thousand distinct CDR3 sequences, 25% to 30% of them with a count of one. The ten biggest clones cover approximately 20% of the sample.

Recombination linked TRBV10-3 to TRBJ2-1; 15 central nucleotides agree with TRBD2. Material: cultured PBMCs, obtained from culture after CMV antigen stimulation. The receptor was derived from a human donor in good health (CMV status not recorded). Some clones in this sample may be carry-over from other donors' samples. The DNA reads TGTGCCACCATTAACCTGCCGGGACTAGCGGGAGGTGAGCAGTTCTTC. The encoded protein is CATINLPGLAGGEQFF.